This T cell receptor (beta chain) was recovered during a study of blood T cell repertoires in COVID-19. Study-level background: The study drew acute and convalescent COVID-19 samples from the United States, Italy and Spain. Sample material is recorded as cDNA or gDNA derived from T cells, B-cell-depleted T cells, or PBMCs.

The V gene lost 5 bases and the J gene lost 1 base, with 11 bases spanning the gap. This CDR3 is 14 amino acids long. The germline CDR1 and CDR2 sequences are SEHNR and FQNEAQ (reference sequence). Methods used by the authors: By means of reference gene primer amplification, nucleated cell counts were estimated. TCRdb keeps only in-frame clones here, not all; method: immunoSEQ multiplex PCR. Clonal size and the V and J genes are those of that table, whereas D and trimming came from the DNA. The sample shows about 190,000 clones, 84% of them seen only once. The origin of this receptor is a woman aged 70-85 years with active or convalescent COVID-19. The sample comprised peripheral blood. V usage is TRBV7-9 and J usage is TRBJ1-1, with D possibly TRBD1 on 6 matching bases. The CDR3 protein is CASSPIRGNTEAFF. The DNA for the CDR3 is TGTGCCAGCAGCCCCATCAGGGGGAACACTGAAGCTTTCTTT. The variable domain in full, with the rest retrieved from reference TRBV7-9 and TRBJ1-1, is DTGVSQNPRHKITKRGQNVTFRCDPISEHNRLYWYRQTLGQGPEFLTYFQNEAQLEKSRLLSDRFSAERPKGSFSTLEIQRTEQGDSAMYLCASSPIRGNTEAFFGQGTRLTVV.